This T cell receptor beta chain originates from a study of read filtering for tumor transcriptome and immune sequencing. The library was built from about 400 ng RNA with molecular barcoded adaptors for alpha/delta and beta/gamma chains. TCRdb independently ran MiXCR on the reads; one entry per CDR3 protein. The sample has 94,000 or so distinct CDR3 sequences, 9% to 15% seen once. This clonotype was detected many times. Its specificity is unknown. Regarding the study as a whole: Single-read clonotypes: roughly 81% of IR-seq clonotypes (roughly 4% of reads), around three quarters of RNA-seq clonotypes (approximately 43% of reads).

V dropped 2 bases and J dropped 1; count of bases not matched to a gene: 4. The CDR3 covers 14 residues. Germline lookup yields CDR1 GTSNPN and CDR2 SVGIG (reference sequence). The chain combines TRBV30 with TRBJ1-2; 7 nucleotides match TRBD1. The sequenced sample was a population of CD138-negative cells sorted from bone marrow. The receptor was derived from a donor at least 40 years old with multiple myeloma. Written as DNA, the CDR3 is TGTGCCTGGAGTCCCCGACAGGGTAACTATGGCTACACCTTC. Translation gives CAWSPRQGNYGYTF.